This TCR beta chain is drawn from a study of T cells expressing NK-cell markers (TCRdb year 2020). Background for the entire study: TCR beta-chain repertoires were profiled in sorted CD3+CD56+NKG2C+, CD3+CD56+NKG2C- and CD3+CD56-NKG2C+ T-cell subsets from roughly eight donors. Of the eight sequenced donors, seven were found to be HCMV-seropositive and one was found to be HCMV-seronegative. All eight donors whose samples were sequenced were randomly selected healthy volunteers, three of them men and five women. Sequencing of the libraries produced 2 x 150 bp reads on Illumina HiSeq 2000/2500, MiSeq or NextSeq.

The paper's findings and limits, for the study overall: It remained unclear whether the expanded NKG2C-expressing T cell clones were specific for HCMV antigens. In over 5 donors, the dominant CD3+CD56+NKG2C+ clonotypes were among the top 10 CD8+ clonotypes and accounted for about 1.0-7.5% of CD8+ T cells. Those dominant clonotypes were again the most abundant among CD3+CD56-NKG2C+ cells in a few donors, at about 25-65%.

About this clonotype itself: Its antigen specificity is not known.

A commercial ELISA kit detecting HCMV-specific IgG in serum was used to determine HCMV serostatus. Peripheral blood mononuclear cells were isolated from blood by Ficoll density gradient centrifugation. The reads were generated on an Illumina HiSeq 2000. TCR beta cDNA libraries were prepared using 5'RACE template switching, which introduced a universal primer site and unique molecular identifiers. cDNA synthesis was primed from the TCR beta constant segment and was followed by two successive PCR amplification steps. The original pipeline was this. MIGEC was used to demultiplex reads and group the reads by UMI, and MiTCR was used to assemble and quantify clonotypes. Only TCR cDNA sequences supported by at least two reads were kept to exclude erroneous sequences. The tcR package was used for downstream repertoire analysis, and clonotypes were matched between fractions using CDR3 nucleotide sequence together with V segment. VDJmatch was used to annotate antigen specificity against VDJdb, with one amino acid substitution allowed in CDR3. TCRdb reprocessed the reads; each CDR3 protein sequence makes one entry, and DNA is unavailable. The V and J calls shown here were made by TCRdb, not taken from the authors' results. The sample's own table lists 450,000 to 600,000 distinct CDR3 sequences. The biggest ten clones account for around 4% of the sample.

The germline V gene sets CDR1 to SGHRS and CDR2 to YFSETQ. Including the terminal cysteine and phenylalanine, the CDR3 comprises 12 residues. Only the protein is available. The rearrangement combines TRBV5-1 with TRBJ2-3. Material: blood T cells: a sorted CD56 or NKG2C T cell subset, CD4+ or CD8+ T cells, or bulk PBMC T cells (not recorded which). This TCR was recovered from a man aged 18 to 29 in good health. Donor details come from another sample of the same person, matched by shared clones. CDR3 reads: CASKDPPDTQYF.